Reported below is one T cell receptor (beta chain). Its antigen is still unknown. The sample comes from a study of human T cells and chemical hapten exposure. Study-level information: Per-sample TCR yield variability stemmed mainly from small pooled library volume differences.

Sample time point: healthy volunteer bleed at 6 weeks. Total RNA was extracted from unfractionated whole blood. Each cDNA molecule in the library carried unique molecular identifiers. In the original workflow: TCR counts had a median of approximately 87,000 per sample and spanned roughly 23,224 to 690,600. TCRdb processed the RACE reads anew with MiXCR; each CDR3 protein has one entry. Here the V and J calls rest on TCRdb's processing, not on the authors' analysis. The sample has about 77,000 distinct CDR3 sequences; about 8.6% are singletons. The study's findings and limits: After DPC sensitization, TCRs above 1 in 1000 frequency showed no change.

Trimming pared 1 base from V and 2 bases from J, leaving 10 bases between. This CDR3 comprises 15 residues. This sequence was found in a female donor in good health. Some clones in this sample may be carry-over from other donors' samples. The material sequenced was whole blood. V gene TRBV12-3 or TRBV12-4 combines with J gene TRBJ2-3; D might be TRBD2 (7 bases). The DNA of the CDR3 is TGTGCCAGCAGTTTAGGCGGGGGCCTCACAGATACGCAGTATTTT. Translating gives CASSLGGGLTDTQYF.